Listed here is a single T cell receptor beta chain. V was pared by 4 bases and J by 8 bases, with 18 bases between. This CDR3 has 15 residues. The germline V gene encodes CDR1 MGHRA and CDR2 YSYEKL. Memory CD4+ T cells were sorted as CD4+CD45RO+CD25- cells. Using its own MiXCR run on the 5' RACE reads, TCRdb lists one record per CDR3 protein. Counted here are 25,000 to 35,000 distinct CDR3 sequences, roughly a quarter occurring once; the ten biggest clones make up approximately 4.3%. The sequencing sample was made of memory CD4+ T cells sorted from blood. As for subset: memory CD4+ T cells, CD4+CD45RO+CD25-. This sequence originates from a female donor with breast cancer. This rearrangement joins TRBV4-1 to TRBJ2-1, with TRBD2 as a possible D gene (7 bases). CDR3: CASSPEERDKYEQFF. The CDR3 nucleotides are TGCGCCAGCAGCCCCGAAGAGCGGGACAAATATGAGCAGTTCTTC.